This T cell receptor (beta chain) was sequenced during a study of T cell changes during pregnancy in multiple sclerosis. Only in-frame clones appear in the TCRdb table, and some are missing; sequencing was by immunoSEQ multiplex PCR. The sample holds 45,000 or so clones; 91% are singletons and the top ten take around 9.2%. In germline, CDR1 is PRHDT, CDR2 FYEKMQ (reference sequence). The trim removed 0 bases at V and 4 bases at J, leaving 6 bases unmatched. CDR3 length: 16 residues. This chain links TRBV13 with TRBJ2-1; TRBD2 aligns across 7 bases. The TCR originated in a female donor with multiple sclerosis, enrolled in a pregnancy study. The sequencing here drew on CD8+ T cells from peripheral blood mononuclear cells, taken after pregnancy. CDR3 nucleotide sequence: TGTGCCAGCAGCTTAGGGGCGGGAGAGGTTTACAATGAGCAGTTCTTC. Protein product: CASSLGAGEVYNEQFF.